The 5 T cell receptor beta chains below all came from one sample that was sequenced in a study of T-cell memory formation after mild COVID-19. TCRdb reprocessed the 5' RACE reads via MiXCR and lists one record per CDR3 protein. The data contain about 410,000 distinct CDR3 sequences, more than 15% of them singletons. Input material: PBMCs or a T cell subset sorted from them (not recorded which). These receptors came from a man aged 18 to 35 who had mild COVID-19 (a few samples of this study predate the infection). Cell type and time point are not known.

This chain links TRBV6-2 or TRBV6-3 with TRBJ2-2, with no clear D. Deletions cut 2 bases from V and 5 bases from J, with 12 bases between. From germline, CDR1 is MNHEY and CDR2 SVGEGT. The CDR3 length is 15 residues. Here the CDR3 reads CASSYRSAHTGELFF. For the CDR3, the DNA is TGTGCCAGCAGTTACCGGTCGGCTCATACCGGGGAGCTGTTTTTT.

Comment on this clonotype: Germline is not matched at one junction end, which may reflect a read error. The chain uses TRBV4-1 and TRBJ2-7, with TRBD2 matching over 10 bases. Germline V gene sequence: CDR1 MGHRA, CDR2 YSYEKL. CDR3 length: 13 residues. The CDR3 DNA sequence: TGCGCCAGCAGCCATACACTAGCGGGGCCTGATCACTTC. Protein product: CASSHTLAGPDHF.

J is TRBJ2-1 and V is TRBV12-3 or TRBV12-4; D could derive from TRBD1 or TRBD2 (7 bases each). The V gene lost 7 bases and the J gene lost 4 bases, with 17 bases spanning the gap. The CDR3 has 15 residues. Here the CDR3 reads CASTGSGGGYNEQFF. CDR3 in DNA: TGTGCCAGCACCGGGTCAGGGGGGGGTTACAATGAGCAGTTCTTC.

This clonotype was counted between two and nine times. The chain uses TRBV25-1 and TRBJ1-1; 7 nucleotides align to TRBD1. V lost 0 bases and J lost 7; bases outside the gene matches: 8. This CDR3 is built from 15 residues. Germline assignment: CDR1 MGHDK and CDR2 SYGVNS. The CDR3 DNA sequence: TGTGCCAGCAGTGAATACTGGACAGGTCGCCGTGAAGCTTTCTTT. Translating it yields CASSEYWTGRREAFF.

The V and J genes are TRBV4-1 and TRBJ1-5; 11 nucleotides line up with TRBD1. The CDR3 runs to 20 residues. V lost 4 bases and J lost 1; bases outside the gene matches: 15. Germline CDR1 MGHRA, CDR2 YSYEKL. The CDR3 reads CASSPEALGTGGLSNQPQHF. The CDR3 DNA reads as TGCGCCAGCAGCCCGGAAGCCCTGGGGACAGGGGGTCTAAGCAATCAGCCCCAGCATTTT.